The next 11 T cell receptor beta chains were all read from a single sample in a study of T cell responses to AZD1222 COVID-19 vaccine. TCRdb's copy holds only in-frame clones and misses some; the assay was immunoSEQ multiplex PCR. The data contain more than 80,000 clones, 80% to 90% of them seen just once; the ten biggest clones take up roughly 2.7%. The starting material was peripheral blood, obtained 28 days after the second AZD1222 dose. The source is an adult who received the AZD1222 COVID-19 vaccine.

This clone was found a few times. J is TRBJ1-1 and V is TRBV19; the D gene is possibly TRBD1 (6 bases). The length of the CDR3 is 14 residues. The germline V gene has CDR1 LNHDA and CDR2 SQIVND (reference sequence). With 4 bases removed from V and 4 bases from J, the gap between germline ends came to 13 bases. CDR3: CASSTLQGPTEAFF. The CDR3 bases are TGTGCCAGTAGTACTTTGCAGGGGCCCACTGAAGCTTTCTTT.

J is TRBJ1-1 and V is TRBV13; D is unresolved. Trimming shortened V by 1 base and J by 0 bases, and 9 bases separated the two germline ends. The germline V gene encodes CDR1 PRHDT and CDR2 FYEKMQ (reference sequence). This CDR3 region has 15 residues. CDR3 protein: CASSLADPMNTEAFF. In DNA, the CDR3 is TGTGCCAGCAGCTTAGCGGACCCTATGAACACTGAAGCTTTCTTT.

The chain uses TRBV19 and TRBJ2-3; D gene unclear. The CDR3 sequence is 14 residues long. V was pared by 2 bases and J by 0 bases, with 6 bases between. Looked up from germline, CDR1 is LNHDA and CDR2 is SQIVND (reference sequence). This CDR3 reads CASSIPGSTDTQYF. CDR3 in DNA: TGTGCCAGTAGTATACCAGGTAGCACAGATACGCAGTATTTT. The full variable domain, rest sourced from reference TRBV19 and TRBJ2-3, is DGGITQSPKYLFRKEGQNVTLSCEQNLNHDAMYWYRQDPGQGLRLIYYSQIVNDFQKGDIAEGYSVSREKKESFPLTVTSAQKNPTAFYLCASSIPGSTDTQYFGPGTRLTVL.

This clone showed up just once. The chain combines TRBV6-2 or TRBV6-3 with TRBJ2-1, with 7 bases identical to TRBD2. This CDR3 has 18 residues. Looked up from germline, CDR1 is MNHEY and CDR2 is SVGEGT. V lost 6 bases and J lost 0; bases outside the gene matches: 14. CDR3 DNA: TGTGCCAGCAGCCCGACTGGCGGGAGTGATAGCTCCTACAATGAGCAGTTCTTC. Translation gives CASSPTGGSDSSYNEQFF.

The chain links TRBV4-1 to TRBJ2-7, with 8 nucleotides matching TRBD2. Looked up from germline, CDR1 is MGHRA and CDR2 is YSYEKL. The CDR3 spans 18 residues. The V segment lost 1 base and the J segment 4 bases; nucleotides outside the gene matches: 15. The CDR3 reads CASSQAVSLLAETYEQYF. CDR3 nucleotides: TGCGCCAGCAGCCAAGCTGTTTCTCTACTAGCGGAGACTTACGAGCAGTACTTC.

This sequence joins TRBV6-5 and TRBJ1-6; tentative D call: TRBD1 (6 bases). The CDR3 contains 13 residues. Germline V gives CDR1 MNHEY, CDR2 SVGAGI. Trimming left V 8 bases short and J 8 bases short, with 13 bases between. The CDR3 DNA sequence: TGTGCCAGCGCGGGGCAGGGGTATTCACCCCTCCACTTT. Residues: CASAGQGYSPLHF.

The V call is TRBV20-1, the J call TRBJ1-2; TRBD1 matches 10 bases. Trimming at V came to 3 bases and at J to 4 bases, leaving 8 bases not matched to a gene. The CDR3 covers 15 residues. Germline loops: CDR1 DFQATT, CDR2 SNEGSKA (reference sequence). The CDR3 spells CSASDGQGVSYGYTF. DNA for the CDR3: TGCAGTGCTAGTGACGGACAGGGGGTTAGCTATGGCTACACCTTC.

This clone was seen once. This chain joins TRBV5-1 and TRBJ1-1; a weak D match, TRBD1 (6 bases). V was clipped by 3 bases and J by 5 bases, with 8 bases between them. CDR1 and CDR2 from the germline V gene are SGHRS and YFSETQ. The CDR3 runs to 12 residues. CDR3 loop: CASSSQGTEAFF. The CDR3 DNA reads TGCGCCAGCAGCTCACAGGGTACTGAAGCTTTCTTT.

The rearrangement links TRBV5-5 to TRBJ1-4, with 9 bases fitting TRBD1. Germline CDR1 SGHKS, CDR2 YYEKEE (reference sequence). The CDR3 runs to 16 residues. Unmatched junction bases numbered 11, after V lost 0 bases and J lost 11 bases. The chain's CDR3 is CASSLAPRDRVLKLFF. Here the CDR3 DNA reads TGTGCCAGCAGCTTGGCTCCCCGGGACAGGGTATTGAAACTGTTTTTT.

This chain links TRBV25-1 with TRBJ2-1, with 11 positions matching TRBD2. Germline CDR1 and CDR2: MGHDK and SYGVNS. The CDR3 is 16 amino acids. V lost 5 bases to trimming and J lost 3 bases; unmatched junction nucleotides: 6. The CDR3 coding sequence is TGTGCCAGCAGTACGCTGACTAGCGGGGACTACAATGAGCAGTTCTTC. It translates to CASSTLTSGDYNEQFF.

This sequence joins TRBV2 and TRBJ1-1; 10 bases fit TRBD1. The germline V gene encodes CDR1 SNHLY and CDR2 FYNNEI. The CDR3 runs 14 residues. V shed 4 bases and J 1 base; nucleotides not matched to a gene: 0. The CDR3 coding sequence is TGTGCCAGCAGTGGGGACAGGGGGAACACTGAAGCTTTCTTT. It yields the protein CASSGDRGNTEAFF. The full variable domain, rest sourced from reference TRBV2 and TRBJ1-1, is EPEVTQTPSHQVTQMGQEVILRCVPISNHLYFYWYRQILGQKVEFLVSFYNNEISEKSEIFDDQFSVERPDGSNFTLKIRSTKLEDSAMYFCASSGDRGNTEAFFGQGTRLTVV.